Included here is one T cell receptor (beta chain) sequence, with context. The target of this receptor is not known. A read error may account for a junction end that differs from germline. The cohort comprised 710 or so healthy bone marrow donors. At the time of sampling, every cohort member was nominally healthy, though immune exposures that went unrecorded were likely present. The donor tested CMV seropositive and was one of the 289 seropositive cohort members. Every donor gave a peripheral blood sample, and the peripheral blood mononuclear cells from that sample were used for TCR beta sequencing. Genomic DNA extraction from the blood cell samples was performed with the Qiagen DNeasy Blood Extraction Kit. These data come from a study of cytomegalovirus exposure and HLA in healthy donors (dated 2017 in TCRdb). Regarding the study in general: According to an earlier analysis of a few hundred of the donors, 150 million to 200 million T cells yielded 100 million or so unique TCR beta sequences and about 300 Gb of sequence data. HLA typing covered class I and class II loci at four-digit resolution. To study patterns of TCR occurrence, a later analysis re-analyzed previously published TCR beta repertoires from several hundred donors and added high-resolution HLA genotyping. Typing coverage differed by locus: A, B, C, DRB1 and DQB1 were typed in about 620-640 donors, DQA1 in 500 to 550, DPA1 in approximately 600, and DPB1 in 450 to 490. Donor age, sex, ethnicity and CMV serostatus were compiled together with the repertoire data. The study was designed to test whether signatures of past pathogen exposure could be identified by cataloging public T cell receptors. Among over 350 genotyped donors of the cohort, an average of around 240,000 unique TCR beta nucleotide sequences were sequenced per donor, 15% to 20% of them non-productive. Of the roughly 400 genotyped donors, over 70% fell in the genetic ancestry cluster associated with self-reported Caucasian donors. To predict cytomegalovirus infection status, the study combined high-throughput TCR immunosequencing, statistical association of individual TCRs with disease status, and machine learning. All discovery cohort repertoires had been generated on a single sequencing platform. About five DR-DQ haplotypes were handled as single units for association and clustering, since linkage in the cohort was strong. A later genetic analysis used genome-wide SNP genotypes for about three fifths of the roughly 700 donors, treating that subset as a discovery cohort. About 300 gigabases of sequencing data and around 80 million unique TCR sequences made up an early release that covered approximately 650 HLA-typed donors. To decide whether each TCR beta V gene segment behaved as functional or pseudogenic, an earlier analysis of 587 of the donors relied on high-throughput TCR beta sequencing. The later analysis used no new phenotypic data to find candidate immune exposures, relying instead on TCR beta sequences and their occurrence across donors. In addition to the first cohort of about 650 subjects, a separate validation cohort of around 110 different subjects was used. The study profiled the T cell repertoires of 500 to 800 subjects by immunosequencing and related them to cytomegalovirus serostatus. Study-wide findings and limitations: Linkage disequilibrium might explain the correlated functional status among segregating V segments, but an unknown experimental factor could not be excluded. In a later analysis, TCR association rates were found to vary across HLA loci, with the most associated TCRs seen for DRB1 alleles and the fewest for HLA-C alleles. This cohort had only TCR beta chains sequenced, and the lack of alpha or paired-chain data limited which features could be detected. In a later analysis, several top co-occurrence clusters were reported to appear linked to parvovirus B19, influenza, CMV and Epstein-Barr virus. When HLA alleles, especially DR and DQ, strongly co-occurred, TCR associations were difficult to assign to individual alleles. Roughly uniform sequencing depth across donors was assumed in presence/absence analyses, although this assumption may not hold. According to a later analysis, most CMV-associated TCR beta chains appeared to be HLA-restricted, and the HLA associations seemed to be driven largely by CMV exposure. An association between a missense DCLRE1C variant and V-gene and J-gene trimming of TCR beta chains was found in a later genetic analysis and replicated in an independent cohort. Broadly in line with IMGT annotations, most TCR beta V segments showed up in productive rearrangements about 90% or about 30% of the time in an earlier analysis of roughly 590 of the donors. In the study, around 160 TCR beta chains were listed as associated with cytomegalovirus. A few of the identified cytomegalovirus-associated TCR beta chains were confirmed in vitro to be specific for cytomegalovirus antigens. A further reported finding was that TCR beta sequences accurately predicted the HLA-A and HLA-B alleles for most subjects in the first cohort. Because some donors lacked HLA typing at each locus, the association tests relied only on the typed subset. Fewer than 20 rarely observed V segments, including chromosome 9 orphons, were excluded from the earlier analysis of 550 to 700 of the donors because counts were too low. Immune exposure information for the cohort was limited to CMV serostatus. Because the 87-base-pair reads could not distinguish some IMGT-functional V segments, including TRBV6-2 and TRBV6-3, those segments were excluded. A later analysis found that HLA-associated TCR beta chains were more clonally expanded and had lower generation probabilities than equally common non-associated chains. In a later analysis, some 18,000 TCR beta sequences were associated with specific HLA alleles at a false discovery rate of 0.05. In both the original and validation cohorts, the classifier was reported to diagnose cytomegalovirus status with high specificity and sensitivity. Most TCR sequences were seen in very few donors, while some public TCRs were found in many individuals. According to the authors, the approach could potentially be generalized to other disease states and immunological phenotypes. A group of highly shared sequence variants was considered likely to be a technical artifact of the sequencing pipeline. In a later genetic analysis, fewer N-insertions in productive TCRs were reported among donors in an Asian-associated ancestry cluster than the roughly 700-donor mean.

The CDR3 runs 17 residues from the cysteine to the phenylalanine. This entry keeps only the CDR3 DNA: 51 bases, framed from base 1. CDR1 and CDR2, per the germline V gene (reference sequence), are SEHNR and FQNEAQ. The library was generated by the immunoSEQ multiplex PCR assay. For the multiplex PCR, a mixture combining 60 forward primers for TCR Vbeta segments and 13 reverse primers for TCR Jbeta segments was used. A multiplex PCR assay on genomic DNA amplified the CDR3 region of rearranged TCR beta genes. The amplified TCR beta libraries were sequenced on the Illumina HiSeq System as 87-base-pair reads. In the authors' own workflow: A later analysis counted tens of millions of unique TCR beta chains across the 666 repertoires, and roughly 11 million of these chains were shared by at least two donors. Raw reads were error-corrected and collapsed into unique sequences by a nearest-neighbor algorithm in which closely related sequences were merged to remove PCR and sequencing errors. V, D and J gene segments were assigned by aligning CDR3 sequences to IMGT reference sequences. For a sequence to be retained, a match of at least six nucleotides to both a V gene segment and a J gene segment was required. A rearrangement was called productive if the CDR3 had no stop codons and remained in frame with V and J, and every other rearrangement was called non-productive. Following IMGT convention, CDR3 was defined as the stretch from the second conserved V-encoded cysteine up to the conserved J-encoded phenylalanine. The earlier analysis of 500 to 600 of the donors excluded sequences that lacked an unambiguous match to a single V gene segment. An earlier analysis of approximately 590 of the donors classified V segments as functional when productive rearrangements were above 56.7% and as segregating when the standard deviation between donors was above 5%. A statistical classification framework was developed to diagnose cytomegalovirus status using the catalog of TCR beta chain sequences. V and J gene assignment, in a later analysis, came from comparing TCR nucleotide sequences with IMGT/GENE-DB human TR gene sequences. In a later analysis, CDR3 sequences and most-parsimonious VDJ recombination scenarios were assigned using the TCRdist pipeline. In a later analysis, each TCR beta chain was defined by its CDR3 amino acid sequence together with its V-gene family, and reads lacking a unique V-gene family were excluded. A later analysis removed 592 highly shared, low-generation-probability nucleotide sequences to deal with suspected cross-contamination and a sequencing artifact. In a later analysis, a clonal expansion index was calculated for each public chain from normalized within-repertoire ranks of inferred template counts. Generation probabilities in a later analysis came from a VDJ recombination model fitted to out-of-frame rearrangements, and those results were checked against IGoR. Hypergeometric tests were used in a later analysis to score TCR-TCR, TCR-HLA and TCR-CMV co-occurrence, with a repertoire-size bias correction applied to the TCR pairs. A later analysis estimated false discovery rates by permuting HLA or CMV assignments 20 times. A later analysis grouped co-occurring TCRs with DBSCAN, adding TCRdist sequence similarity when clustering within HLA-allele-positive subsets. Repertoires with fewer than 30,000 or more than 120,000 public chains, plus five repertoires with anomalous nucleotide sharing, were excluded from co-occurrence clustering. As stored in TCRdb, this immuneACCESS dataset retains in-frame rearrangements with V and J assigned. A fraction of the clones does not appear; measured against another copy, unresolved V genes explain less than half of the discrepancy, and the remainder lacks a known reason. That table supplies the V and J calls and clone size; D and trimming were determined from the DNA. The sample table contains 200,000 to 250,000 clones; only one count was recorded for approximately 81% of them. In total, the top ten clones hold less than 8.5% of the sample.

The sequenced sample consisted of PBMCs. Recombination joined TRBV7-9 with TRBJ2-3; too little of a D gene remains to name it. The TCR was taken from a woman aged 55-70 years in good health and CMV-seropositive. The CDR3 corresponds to CSSSPGQAWVITDTQYF. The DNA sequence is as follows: TGTTCCAGCAGCCCAGGTCAGGCGTGGGTCATAACAGATACGCAGTATTTT.